The clone carrying this T cell receptor beta chain was detected many times. This sample stems from a study of T cells in Graves' hyperthyroidism and ophthalmopathy. Regions amplified from RNA transcripts were the TCR beta CDR3 regions. A first-round RT-PCR of the TCR CDR3 used the HTBI primer set. TCRdb re-analysed the multiplex PCR reads in MiXCR, keeping a single row per CDR3 protein. This table holds around 600,000 distinct CDR3 sequences, 14% found once. From germline, CDR1 is SNHLY and CDR2 FYNNEI. This CDR3 spans 13 amino acids. Deletions cut 7 bases from V and 4 bases from J, with 11 bases between.

The sequencing sample was made of blood. This sequence was found in a young woman with Graves' ophthalmopathy. The chain is built from TRBV2 and TRBJ2-1; D not certain. The DNA of the CDR3 is TGTGCCAGCACACGCCAAACGTACAATGAGCAGTTCTTC. It codes for CASTRQTYNEQFF.